One sample yielded the 17 T cell receptor beta chains listed below, sequenced in a study of CD8 T cells in ankylosing spondylitis. The antigens of these receptors remain unknown. TCRdb analysed the 5' RACE reads with MiXCR anew, one entry per CDR3 protein. The table includes hundreds of thousands of distinct CDR3 sequences, over 9.5% detected once. Whole-study findings and limits: Eight or nine highly homologous variants made up a TCR beta motif that seemed to typify ankylosing spondylitis blood.

The sample taken for sequencing was blood, either unsorted or a sorted T cell fraction (not recorded which). Every receptor here comes from a male donor with ankylosing spondylitis.

This chain links TRBV5-5 with TRBJ2-5, with 10 positions matching TRBD1. Germline values: CDR1 SGHKS, CDR2 YYEKEE (reference sequence). V lost 6 bases to trimming and J lost 5 bases; unmatched junction nucleotides: 10. The CDR3 spans 15 residues. CDR3 residues: CASIIGWTGGETQYF. CDR3 DNA: TGTGCCAGCATCATTGGGTGGACAGGGGGGGAGACCCAGTACTTC.

This clonotype was observed many times. The chain joins TRBV20-1 to TRBJ2-1; TRBD1 matches 8 bases. The CDR3 contains 15 residues. CDR1 and CDR2 from the germline V gene are DFQATT and SNEGSKA (reference sequence). Trimming took 5 bases from V and 5 from J; bases not matched to a gene: 11. The DNA for the CDR3 is TGCAGTGCTCCACAGACGGGACAGGTCGACAATGAGCAGTTCTTC. This sequence encodes CSAPQTGQVDNEQFF.

This clonotype was recorded many times. CDR3 sequence: CASSLAGGITDTQYF. DNA of the CDR3: TGTGCCAGCAGCCTAGCGGGCGGTATCACAGATACGCAGTATTTT. The gene calls are TRBV5-4 and TRBJ2-3, with 8 positions matching TRBD2. V lost 4 bases to trimming and J lost 2 bases; unmatched junction nucleotides: 6. The CDR3 runs to 15 residues. Germline CDR1 and CDR2: SGHNT and YYREEE (reference sequence).

This clonotype occurred a few times. This chain joins TRBV7-9 and TRBJ2-1; D might be TRBD1 (6 bases). Per germline, CDR1 SEHNR and CDR2 FQNEAQ (reference sequence). V was pared by 4 bases and J by 0 bases, with 13 bases between. This CDR3 region has 16 residues. The CDR3 sequence: CASSSRTVSSYNEQFF. Here the CDR3 DNA reads TGTGCCAGCAGCTCCCGGACAGTCAGCTCCTACAATGAGCAGTTCTTC. The entire variable domain, with the rest obtained from reference TRBV7-9 and TRBJ2-1, is as follows: DTGVSQNPRHKITKRGQNVTFRCDPISEHNRLYWYRQTLGQGPEFLTYFQNEAQLEKSRLLSDRFSAERPKGSFSTLEIQRTEQGDSAMYLCASSSRTVSSYNEQFFGPGTRLTVL.

The J gene is TRBJ1-1, the V gene TRBV27; 8 nucleotides agree with TRBD1. Germline lookup yields CDR1 MNHEY and CDR2 SMNVEV (reference sequence). The CDR3 is 14 residues long. V gave up 6 bases and J gave up 2 bases; unmatched junction bases: 5. The CDR3 loop is CASRTDRGNTEAFF. CDR3 bases: TGTGCCAGCAGGACCGACAGGGGAAACACTGAAGCTTTCTTT.

CDR3 residues: CASSLALGLAGDYNEQFF. The CDR3 nucleotides are TGCGCCAGCAGCTTGGCCTTGGGACTAGCGGGAGACTACAATGAGCAGTTCTTC. This sequence joins TRBV5-1 and TRBJ2-1; the match to TRBD2 covers 14 bases. This CDR3 is built from 18 residues. V dropped 0 bases and J dropped 3; count of bases not matched to a gene: 5. In germline, CDR1 is SGHRS, CDR2 YFSETQ.

The CDR3 region is CASSFEGPRQGGYEQYF. The CDR3 nucleotides are TGTGCCAGCAGCTTTGAGGGACCCAGACAGGGGGGCTACGAGCAGTACTTC. This chain joins TRBV11-2 and TRBJ2-7, with 9 bases matching TRBD1. The V and J ends lost 3 bases and 3 bases, in that order; junction bases with no gene match: 12. Looked up from germline, CDR1 is SGHAT and CDR2 is FQNNGV. The length of the CDR3 is 17 residues.

The chain joins TRBV6-5 to TRBJ2-3, with 9 bases aligning to TRBD2. This CDR3 has 14 amino acids. V gave up 2 bases and J gave up 4 bases; unmatched junction bases: 1. From germline, CDR1 is MNHEY and CDR2 SVGAGI. As DNA, the CDR3 is TGTGCCAGCAGTTACGGCGGGAGGGCAGATACGCAGTATTTT. Translating gives CASSYGGRADTQYF.

The genes are TRBV20-1 and TRBJ2-1; tentative D call: TRBD2 (6 bases). The CDR3 length is 14 residues. V lost 6 bases and J 7 bases, leaving 19 bases between the germline ends. Germline assignment: CDR1 DFQATT and CDR2 SNEGSKA (reference sequence). In DNA, the CDR3 is TGCAGTGCGGATGGGGGGACGGCCGGAAATGAGCAGTTCTTC. Encoded protein: CSADGGTAGNEQFF.

This clonotype was seen a handful of times. The genes are TRBV20-1 and TRBJ1-6, with D unclear. CDR1 is DFQATT, CDR2 SNEGSKA, per germline (reference sequence). With 6 bases removed from V and 2 bases from J, the gap between germline ends came to 20 bases. This CDR3 is 17 amino acids long. The CDR3 reads CSAPIDPSITYNSPLHF. In DNA form, the CDR3 reads TGCAGTGCCCCGATCGACCCGTCTATCACCTATAATTCACCCCTCCACTTT.

The sample holds a few counts of this clonotype. The chain joins TRBV15 to TRBJ1-1; 9 positions match TRBD1. The J segment lost 3 bases and the V segment lost 0 bases, leaving 8 bases of the junction unmatched. From germline, CDR1 is LNHNV and CDR2 YYDKDF (reference sequence). This CDR3 has 17 amino acids. The DNA for the CDR3 is TGTGCCACCAGCAGAGATCAACGGACAGGGGAGGACACTGAAGCTTTCTTT. Protein sequence: CATSRDQRTGEDTEAFF.

The table lists this clonotype with a few counts. The V gene is TRBV12-3 or TRBV12-4, the J gene TRBJ2-7; a weak D match, TRBD2 (6 bases). V shed 6 bases and J shed 5 bases, with 17 bases lying between them. This CDR3 is built from 14 residues. CDR3: CASRLQEGVDEQYF. The DNA of the CDR3 is TGTGCCAGCAGATTACAGGAGGGAGTGGACGAGCAGTACTTC.

This rearrangement joins TRBV3-1 to TRBJ1-5; a weak D match, TRBD1 (5 bases). The CDR3 has 14 amino acids. V shed 1 base and J shed 3 bases, with 7 bases lying between them. CDR1 and CDR2 from the germline V gene are LGHDT and YNNKEL (reference sequence). In DNA form, the CDR3 reads TGTGCCAGCAGCCAAGGACAGCACAATCAGCCCCAGCATTTT. Translated: CASSQGQHNQPQHF.

The genes are TRBV9 and TRBJ2-3, with TRBD2 matching over 14 bases. This CDR3 comprises 16 residues. Germline V gives CDR1 SGDLS, CDR2 YYNGEE. V trimming: 3 bases; J trimming: 6 bases; junction bases outside the gene matches: 6. CDR3 in amino acids: CASSAETSGRGDTQYF. DNA for the CDR3: TGTGCCAGCAGCGCCGAGACTAGCGGGAGGGGGGATACGCAGTATTTT.

This clonotype was observed a handful of times. This rearrangement joins TRBV7-6 to TRBJ2-3; a possible D gene is TRBD2 (6 bases). The germline V and J ends were trimmed by 4 bases and 6 bases, with 14 bases remaining between them. Germline CDR1 is SGHVS and CDR2 is FNYEAQ. This CDR3 contains 14 residues. CDR3 sequence (DNA): TGTGCCAGCAGCTATATGTCCCTAGCGGATACGCAGTATTTT. Amino acids: CASSYMSLADTQYF.

In its sample, this clonotype was seen many times. The chain joins TRBV20-1 to TRBJ2-1; 9 bases agree with TRBD1. Germline V gene sequence: CDR1 DFQATT, CDR2 SNEGSKA (reference sequence). The CDR3 consists of 15 residues. Trimming took 3 bases from V and 7 from J; bases not matched to a gene: 10. CDR3 in DNA: TGCAGTGCTAGTGTCCCGGGACAGGGAACTAATGAGCAGTTCTTC. Protein: CSASVPGQGTNEQFF.

This clonotype has a handful of counts. The chain couples TRBV12-3 or TRBV12-4 to TRBJ2-7, with D perhaps being TRBD1 or TRBD2 (5 bases each). Trimming pared 5 bases from V and 3 bases from J, leaving 20 bases between. CDR3 length: 16 amino acids. This CDR3 reads CASSPGVSRTNYEQYF. The DNA for the CDR3 is TGTGCCAGCAGTCCCGGGGTCTCCAGGACAAACTACGAGCAGTACTTC.